What follows is one T cell receptor (beta chain) and its context. The data are from a study of blood T cell repertoires in COVID-19. About the research overall: PBMCs, B-cell-depleted T cells, or T cells were the source of the cDNA or gDNA that made up the material.

TCRdb keeps only in-frame clones here, not all; method: immunoSEQ multiplex PCR. The sample includes more than 300,000 clones, 85% to 90% of them seen just once. Resolution of symptoms, clearance, or two negative PCRs was present in recovered Cohort 3 donors. Sequencing was done on a sample of PBMCs or T cells enriched from blood (not recorded which). This receptor was taken from a woman aged 18-29 years who had recovered from COVID-19.

CDR3 nucleotides: TGTGCCAGCAGTGACGACCCCGGGACAGGGCACTATGGCTACACCTTC. Protein: CASSDDPGTGHYGYTF. V is TRBV9 and J is TRBJ1-2; the match to TRBD1 covers 9 bases. Trimming removed 5 bases from V and 3 bases from J; junction bases left unmatched: 11. The CDR3 covers 16 residues. Germline-derived CDR1 and CDR2 are SGDLS and YYNGEE.